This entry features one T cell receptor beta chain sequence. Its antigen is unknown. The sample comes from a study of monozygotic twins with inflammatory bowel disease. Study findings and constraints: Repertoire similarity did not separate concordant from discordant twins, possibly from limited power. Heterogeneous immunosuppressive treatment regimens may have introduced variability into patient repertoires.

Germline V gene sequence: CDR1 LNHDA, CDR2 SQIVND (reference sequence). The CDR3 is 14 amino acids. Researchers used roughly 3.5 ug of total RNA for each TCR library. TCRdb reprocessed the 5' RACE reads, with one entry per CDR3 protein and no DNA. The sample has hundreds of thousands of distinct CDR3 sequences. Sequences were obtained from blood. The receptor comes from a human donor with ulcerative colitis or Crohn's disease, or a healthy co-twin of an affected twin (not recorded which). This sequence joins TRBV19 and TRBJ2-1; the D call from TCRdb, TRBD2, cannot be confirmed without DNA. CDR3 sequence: CATSSIRLEDEQFF. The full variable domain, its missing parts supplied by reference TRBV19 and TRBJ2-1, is DGGITQSPKYLFRKEGQNVTLSCEQNLNHDAMYWYRQDPGQGLRLIYYSQIVNDFQKGDIAEGYSVSREKKESFPLTVTSAQKNPTAFYLCATSSIRLEDEQFFGPGTRLTVL.